The 6 T cell receptor beta chains listed next were all sequenced from one sample in a study of blood T cells in healthy people across ages. For the second PCR, which ran for about 6 to 11 cycles, a sample-barcoded 5' primer and a J-beta primer mix were used. TCRdb fed the 5' RACE reads into MiXCR, producing one record per CDR3 protein. Among about 640,000 distinct CDR3 sequences, approximately 30% were seen once, and the ten largest hold roughly 14%. The sample comprised blood. These receptor sequences come from an elderly woman in good health.

As to this clonotype: An end of the junction does not agree with germline; a read error may underlie this. The V call is TRBV18, the J call TRBJ1-4; D remains ambiguous. CDR1 and CDR2 (germline): KGHSH, LQKENI. The CDR3 totals 11 residues. The CDR3 DNA sequence: TGTGCCACCTCAACTGATGAAAAACTGTTTTTT. It encodes CATSTDEKLFF. Supplemented by reference TRBV18 and TRBJ1-4, the full variable domain reads NAGVMQNPRHLVRRRGQEARLRCSPMKGHSHVYWYRQLPEEGLKFMVYLQKENIIDESGMPKERFSAEFPKEGPSILRIQQVVRGDSAAYFCATSTDEKLFFGSGTQLSVL.

The chain recombines TRBV20-1 with TRBJ2-3, with D possibly TRBD2 on 6 matching bases. Germline CDR1 DFQATT, CDR2 SNEGSKA (reference sequence). There are 13 residues in the CDR3. V lost 0 bases, J lost 6 bases, and 10 bases lay in between. The CDR3 DNA sequence: TGCAGTGCTAGAGATAATCTAGCGGATACGCAGTATTTT. It codes for CSARDNLADTQYF.

In its sample, this clonotype was seen many times. The chain recombines TRBV20-1 with TRBJ2-1; 15 nucleotides line up with TRBD2. V was pared by 7 bases and J by 6 bases, with 7 bases of the junction left unmatched. This CDR3 region has 15 residues. Germline lookup yields CDR1 DFQATT and CDR2 SNEGSKA (reference sequence). The CDR3 nucleotides are TGCAGTGGTGGACTAGCGGGGGGGCTCGGCAATGAGCAGTTCTTC. This translates into CSGGLAGGLGNEQFF.

This clonotype occurred a few times. The CDR3 region is CASSLWRGSDEQFF. The CDR3 region has the DNA TGTGCCAGCAGCTTGTGGAGGGGCTCGGATGAGCAGTTCTTC. This chain links TRBV5-6 with TRBJ2-1; tentatively, D is TRBD2 (6 bases). V was trimmed by 1 base and J by 8 bases, leaving 13 bases between them. CDR1 is SGHDT, CDR2 YYEEEE, per germline. There are 14 residues in the CDR3.

This clonotype was found many times. A read error is possible here, since a much larger clone lies one base away. The rearrangement links TRBV7-9 to TRBJ2-1, with 8 bases matching TRBD1. CDR1 is SEHNR, CDR2 FQNEAQ, per germline (reference sequence). The CDR3 runs to 16 residues. The V gene end was trimmed by 0 bases and the J gene end by 5 bases; junction bases not matched to a gene: 6. CDR3 sequence (DNA): TGTGCCAGCAGCTTAGCTGGGGGGACAGGAAACAATGAGCAGTTCTTC. Protein: CASSLAGGTGNNEQFF.

This clonotype was counted ten times or more. This chain joins TRBV29-1 and TRBJ1-5, with D perhaps matching TRBD1 (5 bases). The germline V and J ends were trimmed by 4 bases and 3 bases, with 10 bases remaining between them. The CDR3 sequence is 13 residues long. Per germline, CDR1 SQVTM and CDR2 ANQGSEA. CDR3 bases: TGCAGCGTTGGGGACGGCTACAATCAGCCCCAGCATTTT. It encodes CSVGDGYNQPQHF.